The clone carrying this T cell receptor beta chain was counted at least ten times. Its antigen is currently unknown. CDR1 and CDR2 from the germline V gene are SGHRS and YFSETQ. This CDR3 is built from 15 residues. J gave up 5 bases and V 5 bases, and 7 bases lay outside the gene matches. This sample is part of a study of neurological immune-mediated disorders. Study-wide points: Phylogenetic grouping placed 18 of 34 multiple sclerosis patients' repertoires in one related-CDR3 cluster, a possible signature. Sharing of CDR3 amino acid sequences among expanded clones across subjects was absent, suggesting private repertoires in all groups.

Each CDR3 protein gets one entry after TCRdb re-called the 5' RACE reads with MiXCR. The sample has about 65,000 distinct CDR3 sequences, more than 3.5% seen once. The sample consisted of PBMCs. The clonotype was recovered from a man in his fifties or sixties with multiple sclerosis. The rearrangement uses TRBV5-1 and TRBJ2-2; 9 bases map to TRBD2. CDR3 DNA: TGCGCCAGCAGACTGGCGGGGGGGCCGACCGGGGAGCTGTTTTTT. Protein sequence: CASRLAGGPTGELFF.